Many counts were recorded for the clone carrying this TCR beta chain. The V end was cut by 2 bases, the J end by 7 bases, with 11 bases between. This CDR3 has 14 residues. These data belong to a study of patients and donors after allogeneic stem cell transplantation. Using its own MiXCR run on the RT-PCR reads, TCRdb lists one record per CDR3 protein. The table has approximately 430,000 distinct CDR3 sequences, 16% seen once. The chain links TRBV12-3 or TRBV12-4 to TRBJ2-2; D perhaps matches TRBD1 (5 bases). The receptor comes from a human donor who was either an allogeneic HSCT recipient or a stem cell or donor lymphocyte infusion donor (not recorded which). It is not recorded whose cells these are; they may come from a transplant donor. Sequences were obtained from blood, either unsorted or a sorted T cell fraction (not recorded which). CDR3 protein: CASSLRGEGGELFF. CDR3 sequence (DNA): TGTGCCAGCAGTTTAAGGGGTGAAGGCGGGGAGCTGTTTTTT.